The 7 T cell receptor beta chains below were found in one sample sequenced in a study of cytomegalovirus exposure and HLA in healthy donors. A multiplex PCR was run with 60 Vbeta primers and 13 Jbeta primers. Some clones are missing from TCRdb's copy, which holds only in-frame ones; the method was immunoSEQ multiplex PCR. Here the sample spans roughly 200,000 clones, around 83% being singletons. Sequenced sample: PBMCs. The receptors stem from a man aged 50 or older in good health and CMV-seronegative.

This chain joins TRBV6-1 and TRBJ2-1, with a tentative D call TRBD1 (5 bases). Trimming pared 4 bases from V and 6 bases from J, leaving 7 bases between. This CDR3 is built from 12 residues. Looked up from germline, CDR1 is MNHNS and CDR2 is SASEGT. CDR3 coding DNA: TGTGCCAGCAGTGGACAGTTCAATGAGCAGTTCTTC. Encoded protein: CASSGQFNEQFF.

The rearrangement uses TRBV28 and TRBJ1-3, with D hard to call. The CDR3 length is 15 residues. Germline V gene sequence: CDR1 MDHEN, CDR2 SYDVKM. V was pared by 7 bases and J by 0 bases, with 13 bases between. The CDR3 sequence is CASTSGFYSGNTIYF. CDR3 in DNA: TGTGCCAGCACCTCGGGATTTTACTCTGGAAACACCATATATTTT.

The CDR3 DNA sequence: TGTGCCAGCAGCAGAATGGGGGGGGCGGACACCGGGGAGCTGTTTTTT. Translated, it gives CASSRMGGADTGELFF. The chain has TRBV7-2 and TRBJ2-2; D possibly corresponds to TRBD2 (7 bases). V was cut by 5 bases and J by 3 bases, with 16 bases left in between. CDR1 and CDR2 from the germline V gene are SGHTA and FQGNSA. The CDR3 runs to 16 residues.

On this clone itself: Other DNA sequences within the sample encode an identical CDR3. The chain carries TRBV10-3 and TRBJ2-5; D possibly corresponds to TRBD2 (5 bases). CDR3 length: 14 amino acids. Trimming took off 6 bases at V and 2 bases at J, with 13 bases between the two ends. The V gene's germline CDR1 is ENHRY and CDR2 SYGVKD. As DNA, the CDR3 is TGTGCCATCAGAGGGAGCAGTTTTCAAGAGACCCAGTACTTC. Translating it yields CAIRGSSFQETQYF.

This chain uses TRBV7-2 with TRBJ1-3, with D possibly matching TRBD1 (6 bases). V was pared by 5 bases and J by 0 bases, with 11 bases between. Germline V gene sequence: CDR1 SGHTA, CDR2 FQGNSA. This CDR3 spans 15 amino acids. The CDR3 DNA reads as TGTGCCAGCAGCGAGGGACATTCCTCTGGAAACACCATATATTTT. The encoded protein is CASSEGHSSGNTIYF.

This chain uses TRBV6-5 with TRBJ2-7, with 8 positions matching TRBD2. The CDR3 is 16 amino acids. Germline CDR1 and CDR2: MNHEY and SVGAGI. V trimming: 2 bases; J trimming: 2 bases; junction bases outside the gene matches: 8. CDR3 residues: CASSYPSGGNAYEQYF. The CDR3 region has the DNA TGTGCCAGCAGTTACCCCAGCGGGGGCAATGCCTACGAGCAGTACTTC.

In DNA form, the CDR3 reads TGTGCCAGCAGCAACGGAGGGTACGGGGCCAACGTCCTGACTTTC. Its translation is CASSNGGYGANVLTF. The chain links TRBV7-3 to TRBJ2-6, with D possibly being TRBD2 (6 bases). The CDR3 has 15 residues. From germline, CDR1 is SGHTA and CDR2 FQGTGA. V was pared by 5 bases and J by 4 bases, with 12 bases between.